One sample yielded the 6 T cell receptor beta chains listed below, sequenced in a study of shared clonotypes between healthy human individuals. Clones were read by immunoSEQ multiplex PCR, and TCRdb kept only the in-frame ones, dropping some. This table has around 2.1 million clones, roughly 91% appearing once. CD45RO-negative, CCR7-positively selected cells formed the naive CD8 fraction, excluding terminally differentiated effector memory CD45RA+ cells. The sample comprised naive CD8+ T cells from PBMCs. Source of these receptors: a man aged 18-30 years in good health. Some clones in this sample may be carry-over from other donors' samples.

The rearrangement uses TRBV7-3 and TRBJ2-5; D ambiguous. CDR1 is SGHTA and CDR2 is FQGTGA in the germline V gene. There are 13 residues in the CDR3. V was pared by 0 bases and J by 4 bases, with 6 bases between. The DNA for the CDR3 is TGTGCCAGCAGCTTAACACTTAGAGAGACCCAGTACTTC. Protein: CASSLTLRETQYF. The variable domain in full, completed from reference TRBV7-3 and TRBJ2-5, reads GAGVSQTPSNKVTEKGKYVELRCDPISGHTALYWYRQSLGQGPEFLIYFQGTGAADDSGLPNDRFFAVRPEGSVSTLKIQRTERGDSAVYLCASSLTLRETQYFGPGTRLLVL.

The rearrangement uses TRBV28 and TRBJ1-5, with D perhaps matching TRBD1 (5 bases). V was trimmed by 7 bases and J by 0 bases, leaving 16 bases between them. CDR1 is MDHEN, CDR2 SYDVKM, per germline. The CDR3 consists of 16 residues. CDR3 region: CASNTDGANSNQPQHF. DNA of the CDR3: TGTGCCAGCAATACTGATGGGGCTAATAGCAATCAGCCCCAGCATTTT.

In regard to this clone: Other DNA sequences in this sample translate to the same CDR3. The rearrangement uses TRBV9 and TRBJ2-7; D is perhaps TRBD1 (6 bases). The V gene's germline CDR1 is SGDLS and CDR2 YYNGEE. Trimming shortened V by 0 bases and J by 4 bases, and 11 bases separated the two germline ends. This CDR3 has 14 residues. CDR3 DNA: TGTGCCAGCAGCGTAGAACAGGGCGGTTACGAGCAGTACTTC. Its translation is CASSVEQGGYEQYF.

This rearrangement joins TRBV4-1 to TRBJ2-1; TRBD2 matches 13 bases. Germline assignment: CDR1 MGHRA and CDR2 YSYEKL. The CDR3 sequence is 16 residues long. V shed 4 bases, J shed 4 bases, and the junction held 4 bases outside the gene matches. DNA of the CDR3: TGCGCCAGCAGCCCCGGGACTAGCGGGACTTACAATGAGCAGTTCTTC. Amino acid sequence: CASSPGTSGTYNEQFF.

The chain links TRBV21-1 to TRBJ2-7; the table names TRBD2, a call not compared with the DNA. TRBV21-1 is termed a pseudogene. This CDR3 contains 15 residues. The CDR3 loop is CASSKALCGTYEQYF. The CDR3 nucleotides are TGTGCCAGCAGCAAAGCACTTTGCGGTACCTACGAGCAGTACTTC.

V is TRBV4-1 and J is TRBJ2-1; 8 nucleotides line up with TRBD2. The germline V gene has CDR1 MGHRA and CDR2 YSYEKL. V trimming: 2 bases; J trimming: 2 bases; junction bases outside the gene matches: 2. The CDR3 is 15 amino acids. The CDR3 reads CASSQPGGAYNEQFF. The CDR3 DNA follows: TGCGCCAGCAGCCAACCGGGAGGGGCCTACAATGAGCAGTTCTTC.